This record covers a single TCR beta chain. The patients had locally advanced or metastatic urothelial carcinoma. Germline V gives CDR1 SGHRS, CDR2 YFSETQ. Germline trimming cut 4 bases from V and 4 bases from J; bases unmatched to any gene: 5. The CDR3 extends over 15 amino acids. The record originates from a study of PD-L1 blockade in urothelial cancer. Synthetic analogs of TCR templates were spiked into every PCR. By means of amplified housekeeping genes, FFPE tumor DNA was quantified. Clones were sequenced by immunoSEQ multiplex PCR, and TCRdb holds only the in-frame ones, with some missing. The sample lists approximately 2,500 clones; around 33% were seen once.

This sequence was found in an older man with urothelial cancer. The V call is TRBV5-1, the J call TRBJ1-6; 7 nucleotides line up with TRBD1. The material was tumor tissue, obtained before atezolizumab (anti-PD-L1) treatment. DNA of the CDR3: TGCGCCAGCAGCCCCGGGACAGTTTATAATTCACCCCTCCACTTT. Its translation: CASSPGTVYNSPLHF. Full variable domain (remainder filled in from reference TRBV5-1 and TRBJ1-6): KAGVTQTPRYLIKTRGQQVTLSCSPISGHRSVSWYQQTPGQGLQFLFEYFSETQRNKGNFPGRFSGRQFSNSRSEMNVSTLELGDSALYLCASSPGTVYNSPLHFGNGTRLTVT.